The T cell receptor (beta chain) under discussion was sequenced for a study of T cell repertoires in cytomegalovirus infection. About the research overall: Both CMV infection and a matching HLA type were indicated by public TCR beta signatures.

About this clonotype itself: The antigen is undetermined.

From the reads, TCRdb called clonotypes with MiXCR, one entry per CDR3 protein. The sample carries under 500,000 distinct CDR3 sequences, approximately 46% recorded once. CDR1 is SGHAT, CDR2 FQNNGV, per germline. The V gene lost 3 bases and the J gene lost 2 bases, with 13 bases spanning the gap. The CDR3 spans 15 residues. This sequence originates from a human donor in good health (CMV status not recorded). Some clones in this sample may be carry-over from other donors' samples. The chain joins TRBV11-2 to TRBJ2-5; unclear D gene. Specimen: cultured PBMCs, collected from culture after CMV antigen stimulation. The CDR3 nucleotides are TGTGCCAGCAGCTTCGGTTTTGGGCTACAAGAGACCCAGTACTTC. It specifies CASSFGFGLQETQYF. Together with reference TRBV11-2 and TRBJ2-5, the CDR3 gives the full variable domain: EAGVAQSPRYKIIEKRQSVAFWCNPISGHATLYWYQQILGQGPKLLIQFQNNGVVDDSQLPKDRFSAERLKGVDSTLKIQPAKLEDSAVYLCASSFGFGLQETQYFGPGTRLLVL.